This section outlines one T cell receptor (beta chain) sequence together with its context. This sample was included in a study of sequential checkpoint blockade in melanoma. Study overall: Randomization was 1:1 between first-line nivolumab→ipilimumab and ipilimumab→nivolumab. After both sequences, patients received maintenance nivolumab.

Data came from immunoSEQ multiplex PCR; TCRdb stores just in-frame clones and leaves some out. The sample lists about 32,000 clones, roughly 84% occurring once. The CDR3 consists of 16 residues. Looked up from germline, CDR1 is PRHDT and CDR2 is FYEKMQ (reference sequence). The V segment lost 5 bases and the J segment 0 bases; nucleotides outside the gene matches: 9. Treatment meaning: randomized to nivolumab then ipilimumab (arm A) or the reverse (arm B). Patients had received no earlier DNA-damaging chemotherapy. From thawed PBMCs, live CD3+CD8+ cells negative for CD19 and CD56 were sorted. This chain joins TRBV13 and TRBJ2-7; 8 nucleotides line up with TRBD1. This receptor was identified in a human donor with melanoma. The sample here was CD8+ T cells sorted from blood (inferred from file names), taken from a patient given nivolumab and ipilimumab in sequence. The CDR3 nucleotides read TGTGCCAGCAGCCCGCCCCCCGGGACAGGCTCCTACGAGCAGTACTTC. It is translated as CASSPPPGTGSYEQYF.